What follows is one T cell receptor (beta chain) and its context. Its specificity is unknown. The sample originates from a study of T-cell reconstitution after alpha-beta-depleted transplantation in children. Study observations and caveats: Recipient T cells and thymic progenitors that survived gave rise to the high TCRbeta diversity observed at day 60 in some patients. At the one-year point after transplant, T-cell counts and TCRbeta diversity were found to come mostly from T cells that had been newly produced. Alpha-beta T cells about two months after transplant reportedly derived from several hundred expanded graft clones.

Preparing the TCRbeta library involved the use of unique molecular identifiers. A single record per CDR3 protein comes from TCRdb applying MiXCR to the PCR reads. The data show roughly 490,000 distinct CDR3 sequences, about an eighth seen once. Germline V lookup: CDR1 MGHDK, CDR2 SYGVNS. CDR3 length: 13 amino acids. Trimming cost V 8 bases and J 3 bases; bases outside gene matches: 3. This TCR was sampled from a female patient aged 2-15 years who had a stem cell transplant for aplastic anemia, so the T cells may come from the graft donor. V usage is TRBV25-1 and J usage is TRBJ1-5; TRBD1 aligns across 8 bases. The sequencing used PBMCs, mostly from graft donor cells, collected 180 days after TCRalphabeta/CD19-depleted stem cell transplant. The CDR3 region is CASGTGLNQPQHF. CDR3 nucleotides: TGTGCCAGCGGGACAGGACTCAATCAGCCCCAGCATTTT.